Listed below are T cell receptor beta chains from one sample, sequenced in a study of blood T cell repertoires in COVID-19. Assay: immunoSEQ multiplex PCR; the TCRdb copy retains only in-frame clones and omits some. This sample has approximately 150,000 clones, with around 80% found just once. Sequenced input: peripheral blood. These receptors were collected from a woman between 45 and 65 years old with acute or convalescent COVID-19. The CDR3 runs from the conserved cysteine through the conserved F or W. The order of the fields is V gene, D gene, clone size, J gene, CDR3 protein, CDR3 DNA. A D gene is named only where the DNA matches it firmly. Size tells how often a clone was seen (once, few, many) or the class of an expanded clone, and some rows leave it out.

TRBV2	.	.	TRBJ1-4	CASSDPATNEKLFF	TGTGCCAGCAGTGATCCCGCAACTAATGAAAAACTGTTTTTT
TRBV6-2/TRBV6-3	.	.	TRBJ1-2	CASSTFQGRGYTF	TGTGCCAGCAGTACGTTTCAGGGTCGCGGCTACACCTTC
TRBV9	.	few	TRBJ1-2	CASSVMDTPSNYGYTF	TGTGCCAGCAGCGTCATGGACACTCCGTCTAACTATGGCTACACCTTC
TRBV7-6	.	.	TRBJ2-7	CASSSPYRGAWAYEQYF	TGTGCCAGCAGCTCCCCTTACCGGGGAGCTTGGGCCTACGAGCAGTACTTC
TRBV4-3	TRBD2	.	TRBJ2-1	CASSQEGRAGRYNEQFF	TGCGCCAGCAGCCAAGAGGGGAGAGCGGGGCGCTACAATGAGCAGTTCTTC
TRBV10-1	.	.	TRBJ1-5	CASSETGSRQPQHF	TGCGCCAGCAGTGAGACAGGGTCGCGTCAGCCCCAGCATTTT
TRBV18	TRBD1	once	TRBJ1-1	CASSDRDRASEAFF	TGTGCCAGCTCAGACCGGGACAGGGCTTCTGAAGCTTTCTTT
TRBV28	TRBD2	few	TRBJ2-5	CASNHWDYLRQEGTQYF	TGTGCCAGTAACCATTGGGACTATCTCCGTCAAGAGGGGACCCAGTACTTC
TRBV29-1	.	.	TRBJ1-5	CSVEDQGQPQHF	TGCAGCGTTGAAGATCAGGGTCAGCCCCAGCATTTT
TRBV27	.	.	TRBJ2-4	CASSFGGGKNIQYF	TGTGCCAGCAGTTTCGGGGGTGGCAAAAACATTCAGTACTTC
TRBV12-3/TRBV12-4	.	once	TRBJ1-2	CASSPQVDYGYTF	TGTGCCAGCAGTCCACAGGTTGACTATGGCTACACCTTC
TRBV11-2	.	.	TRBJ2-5	CASSSGHEETQYF	TGTGCCAGCAGCTCGGGACACGAAGAGACCCAGTACTTC
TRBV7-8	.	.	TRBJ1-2	CASSEPSGGPYGYTF	TGTGCCAGCAGCGAACCCTCGGGGGGACCCTATGGCTACACCTTC
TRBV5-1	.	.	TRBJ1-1	CASSLYGGDGTEAFF	TGCGCCAGCAGCTTGTATGGCGGTGACGGCACTGAAGCTTTCTTT
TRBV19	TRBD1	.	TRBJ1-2	CASSRTGGADQLGGYTF	TGTGCCAGTAGTCGAACAGGGGGCGCGGACCAGTTAGGTGGCTACACCTTC
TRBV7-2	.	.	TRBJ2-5	CASSLQGGGETQYF	TGTGCCAGCAGCTTACAGGGAGGGGGAGAGACCCAGTACTTC
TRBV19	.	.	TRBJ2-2	CASRGLFGGGWGTGELFF	TGTGCCAGTAGGGGATTGTTTGGGGGAGGTTGGGGCACCGGGGAGCTGTTTTTT
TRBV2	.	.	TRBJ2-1	CASSGLEWSNEQFF	TGTGCCAGCAGTGGACTAGAATGGAGCAATGAGCAGTTCTTC
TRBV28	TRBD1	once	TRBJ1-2	CASSYGQGLNGYTF	TGTGCCAGCAGTTACGGACAGGGGCTTAATGGCTACACCTTC
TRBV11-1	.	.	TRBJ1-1	CASSSRRQPNTEAFF	TGTGCCAGCAGCTCCCGACGACAACCTAACACTGAAGCTTTCTTT
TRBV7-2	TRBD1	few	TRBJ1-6	CASRSGGYNSPLHF	TGTGCCAGCAGGTCAGGGGGATATAATTCACCCCTCCACTTT
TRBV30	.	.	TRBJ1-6	CAWKGGVRISPLHF	TGTGCCTGGAAGGGGGGGGTGCGGATTTCACCCCTCCACTTT
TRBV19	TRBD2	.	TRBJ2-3	CASSPRGLAGTDTQYF	TGTGCCAGTAGTCCCCGGGGACTAGCGGGCACAGATACGCAGTATTTT
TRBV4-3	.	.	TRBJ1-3	CASSRDAGTSDSGNTIYF	TGCGCCAGCAGCCGGGATGCCGGGACTTCCGACTCTGGAAACACCATATATTTT
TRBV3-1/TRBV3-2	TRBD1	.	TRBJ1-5	CASSQTDRDNQPQHF	TGTGCCAGCAGCCAAACCGACAGGGACAATCAGCCCCAGCATTTT
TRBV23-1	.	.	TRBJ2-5	CARGGRTQETQYF	TGCGCCAGGGGGGGACGGACCCAAGAGACCCAGTACTTC
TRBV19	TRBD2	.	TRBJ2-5	CASSTWTSGGAGETQYF	TGTGCCAGTAGTACCTGGACTAGCGGGGGGGCCGGAGAGACCCAGTACTTC
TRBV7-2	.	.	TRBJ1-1	CASSLSNTEAFF	TGTGCCAGCAGCTTATCTAACACTGAAGCTTTCTTT
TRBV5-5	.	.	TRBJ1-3	CASSSQGIPGNTIYF	TGTGCCAGCAGCTCCCAGGGGATCCCTGGAAACACCATATATTTT
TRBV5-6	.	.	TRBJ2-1	CASSPFSGSYNEQFF	TGTGCCAGCAGCCCCTTTTCCGGGAGCTACAATGAGCAGTTCTTC
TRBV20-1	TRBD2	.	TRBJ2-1	CSASYRGGRNEQFF	TGCAGTGCTAGTTACCGCGGGGGTCGCAATGAGCAGTTCTTC
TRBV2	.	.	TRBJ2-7	CASGEETGHEQYF	TGTGCCAGCGGGGAGGAGACCGGCCACGAGCAGTACTTC
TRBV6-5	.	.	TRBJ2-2	CASTLAQFTGELFF	TGTGCCAGCACCCTTGCACAGTTCACCGGGGAGCTGTTTTTT
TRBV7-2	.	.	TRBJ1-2	CASSRVWTNNYGYTF	TGTGCCAGCAGCCGGGTGTGGACTAATAACTATGGCTACACCTTC
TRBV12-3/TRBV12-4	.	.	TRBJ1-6	CASGESNSPLHF	TGTGCCAGCGGAGAATCAAATTCACCCCTCCACTTT
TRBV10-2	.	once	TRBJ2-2	CASSEGVANTGELFF	TGCGCCAGCAGTGAAGGGGTGGCGAACACCGGGGAGCTGTTTTTT
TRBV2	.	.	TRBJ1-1	CASSEQGGMNTEAFF	TGTGCCAGCAGTGAACAGGGTGGAATGAACACTGAAGCTTTCTTT
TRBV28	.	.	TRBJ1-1	CASSVGQGARMVF	.
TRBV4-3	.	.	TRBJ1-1	CASSQNYANTEAFF	TGCGCCAGCAGCCAAAACTACGCTAACACTGAAGCTTTCTTT
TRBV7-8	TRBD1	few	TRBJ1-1	CASSFYRGGGAFF	TGTGCCAGCAGCTTCTACAGGGGGGGAGGAGCTTTCTTT
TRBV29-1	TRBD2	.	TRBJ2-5	CSVAGLAGGLETQYF	TGCAGCGTTGCGGGACTAGCGGGGGGGCTGGAGACCCAGTACTTC
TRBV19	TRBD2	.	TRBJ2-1	CASRWTSGGPGRNEQFF	TGTGCCAGTAGGTGGACTAGCGGGGGCCCCGGGCGGAATGAGCAGTTCTTC
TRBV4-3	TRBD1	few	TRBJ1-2	CASSQEGTGIHGYTF	TGCGCCAGCAGCCAAGAAGGGACAGGGATCCATGGCTACACCTTC
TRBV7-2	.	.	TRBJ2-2	CASSLALDTGELFF	TGTGCCAGCAGCTTGGCTCTAGACACCGGGGAGCTGTTTTTT
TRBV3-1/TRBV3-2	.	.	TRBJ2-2	CASSQVGGGGSGTGELFF	TGTGCCAGCAGCCAAGTTGGAGGCGGCGGGTCAGGCACCGGGGAGCTGTTTTTT
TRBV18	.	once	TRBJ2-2	CASSARDTSTGELFF	TGTGCCAGCTCAGCTAGGGACACCTCCACCGGGGAGCTGTTTTTT
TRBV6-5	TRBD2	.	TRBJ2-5	CAGLSGAGQETQYF	TGTGCCGGTCTTAGCGGAGCGGGACAAGAGACCCAGTACTTC
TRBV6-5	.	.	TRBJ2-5	CASQTTGETQYF	TGTGCCAGTCAGACTACGGGAGAGACCCAGTACTTC
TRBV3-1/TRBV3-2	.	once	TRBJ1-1	CASSQDHGGTEAFF	TGTGCCAGCAGCCAAGATCACGGGGGGACTGAAGCTTTCTTT
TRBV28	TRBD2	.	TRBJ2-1	CASRLPGLAAFF	TGTGCCAGCAGGCTTCCGGGACTAGCGGCTTTCTTC